The clone carrying this T cell receptor beta chain was seen a few times. Its antigen remains unknown. Germline V CDR1 and CDR2: MDHEN, SYDVKM. V was pared by 2 bases and J by 4 bases, with 14 bases between. The CDR3 runs 15 residues. This specimen comes from a study of cytomegalovirus exposure and HLA in healthy donors. Study as a whole: Inside one of the first data releases sat some 85 million unique TCRs taken from HLA-typed donors. General study results and limits: What a later analysis reportedly showed was that an Asian-associated ancestry cluster had fewer N-insertions than the roughly 670-donor mean. In presence/absence analyses, roughly uniform sequencing depth across donors was assumed.

A multiplex PCR was run with 60 Vbeta primers and 13 Jbeta primers. The table came from immunoSEQ multiplex PCR; TCRdb's copy has only in-frame clones and leaves some out. Counted here are about 150,000 clones, about a tenth occurring once; the ten biggest clones make up 1.5% to 2%. This receptor was identified in a male donor in good health and CMV-seronegative. Sequences were obtained from PBMCs. This chain links TRBV28 with TRBJ1-2; TRBD1 is a possible D gene (6 bases). The CDR3 here is CASSLGNRVGYGYTF. In nucleotides, the CDR3 is TGTGCCAGCAGTTTAGGTAACAGGGTCGGCTATGGCTACACCTTC.